This record concerns one T cell receptor beta chain sequence. The data derive from a study of cytomegalovirus exposure and HLA in healthy donors. Use of 60 Vbeta and 13 Jbeta primers characterized the PCR. TCRdb's copy holds only in-frame clones and misses some; the assay was immunoSEQ multiplex PCR. The repertoire holds some 62,000 clones, with roughly 86% as singletons. V shed 4 bases, J shed 7 bases, and the junction held 10 bases outside the gene matches. From germline, CDR1 is SGHDT and CDR2 YYEEEE. The CDR3 runs to 15 residues. The clonotype comes from a man between 18 and 35 years old in good health and CMV-seronegative. The chain joins TRBV5-6 to TRBJ2-1, with 8 bases fitting TRBD2. The sequenced sample was PBMCs. The CDR3 nucleotides are TGTGCCAGCAGCCTCTCGGGGGGGCCGCGGAATGAGCAGTTCTTC. It is translated as CASSLSGGPRNEQFF.